The following is a T cell receptor beta chain sequence with its context. This entry is derived from a study of blood T cell repertoires in COVID-19. The authors' processing: Estimation of nucleated cell counts was performed using reference gene primer amplification. TCRdb's table, derived via immunoSEQ multiplex PCR, lists solely in-frame clones and lacks some. The V and J calls and clone size are taken from that table; D and trimming were inferred from the DNA. The profile shows about 190,000 clones, 90% of them singletons. The V end was cut by 4 bases, the J end by 4 bases, with 4 bases between. The CDR3 has 12 amino acids. Germline V lookup: CDR1 SEHNR, CDR2 FQNEAQ (reference sequence).

The TCR comes from a man aged 50 to 59 with acute or convalescent COVID-19. Sequencing input: peripheral blood. The rearrangement uses TRBV7-9 and TRBJ1-4; D is ambiguous. CDR3 coding DNA: TGTGCCAGCAGCTACTATAATGAAAAACTGTTTTTT. Translation: CASSYYNEKLFF.